These 23 T cell receptor beta chains were all obtained from the same sample, sequenced in a study of response to subunit inactivated influenza vaccine. TCRdb redid the calling of the RT-PCR reads with MiXCR, one entry per CDR3 protein. The table has 560,000 or so distinct CDR3 sequences, 7.6% seen once. Sequencing was performed on PBMCs from blood, taken about 23 months after vaccination. These receptor sequences come from a man in his fifties or sixties who received an inactivated influenza vaccine.

This clonotype has only a few counts. CDR3 loop: CASSLALGSPDTQYF. The CDR3 bases are TGTGCCAGCAGCTTAGCGCTCGGCAGCCCAGATACGCAGTATTTT. This chain links TRBV7-9 with TRBJ2-3; D not certain. Germline V gene data show CDR1 as SEHNR and CDR2 as FQNEAQ (reference sequence). V lost 0 bases and J lost 4, with 11 bases in between. The CDR3 is 15 residues long.

This clonotype occurred many times. The chain couples TRBV28 to TRBJ1-1, with 8 bases that match TRBD1. With V trimmed by 3 bases and J by 8 bases, 5 bases remained unmatched. Per the germline V gene, CDR1 is MDHEN and CDR2 is SYDVKM. This CDR3 spans 13 amino acids. CDR3 nucleotide sequence: TGTGCCAGCAGTTTGGCCGGACAGGGCGAAGCTTTCTTT. This codes for CASSLAGQGEAFF.

The gene calls are TRBV29-1 and TRBJ2-3; perhaps TRBD2 as D (5 bases). The germline V and J ends were trimmed by 8 bases and 4 bases, with 16 bases remaining between them. The CDR3 loop spans 13 amino acids. Germline CDR1 is SQVTM and CDR2 is ANQGSEA. The CDR3 is CSFGLGVADTQYF. DNA of the CDR3: TGCAGCTTCGGACTTGGTGTAGCAGATACGCAGTATTTT.

Ten or more counts support this clonotype. CDR3 protein: CASSLSEILTHNEQFF. The CDR3 nucleotides are TGTGCCAGCAGTTTATCTGAAATACTAACCCACAATGAGCAGTTCTTC. The chain uses TRBV28 and TRBJ2-1; D is ambiguous. CDR3 size: 16 residues. In germline, CDR1 is MDHEN, CDR2 SYDVKM. V was cut by 1 base and J by 5 bases, with 15 bases left in between.

This clonotype was observed a handful of times. The V call is TRBV27, the J call TRBJ2-1; possible D gene TRBD2, 6 bases. V lost 3 bases and J lost 8, with 32 bases in between. Per germline, CDR1 MNHEY and CDR2 SMNVEV (reference sequence). There are 20 residues in the CDR3. The CDR3 region has the DNA TGTGCCAGCAGTTTTATCCTATCGGGTTTGGGGGGTGGGGGAACGGATGAGCAGTTCTTC. Its translation is CASSFILSGLGGGGTDEQFF.

This chain connects TRBV20-1 to TRBJ2-7, with a weak D call TRBD1 (6 bases). The CDR3 runs 17 residues. V was shortened by 0 bases and J by 4 bases, with 22 bases between the two germline ends. Germline CDR1 DFQATT, CDR2 SNEGSKA (reference sequence). The CDR3 loop is CSARDPQQGDLGYEQYF. CDR3 DNA sequence: TGCAGTGCTAGAGACCCCCAACAGGGTGATCTTGGGTACGAGCAGTACTTC.

This chain uses TRBV20-1 with TRBJ2-1; 8 bases agree with TRBD2. Germline CDR1 and CDR2: DFQATT and SNEGSKA (reference sequence). J gave up 5 bases and V 0 bases, and 9 bases lay outside the gene matches. CDR3 length: 16 residues. The CDR3 loop is CSARDRGGTPNNEQFF. The CDR3 region has the DNA TGCAGTGCTAGAGATCGGGGGGGGACTCCGAACAATGAGCAGTTCTTC.

This clonotype has ten or more counts. The J gene is TRBJ2-7, the V gene TRBV10-3, with D perhaps matching TRBD2 (6 bases). The CDR3 consists of 13 residues. The germline CDR1 and CDR2 sequences are ENHRY and SYGVKD. With 6 bases removed from V and 9 bases from J, the gap between germline ends came to 18 bases. The CDR3 protein is CAISGGTLTLQYF. For the CDR3, the DNA is TGTGCCATCAGCGGAGGGACTCTGACACTGCAGTACTTC.

The chain recombines TRBV5-1 with TRBJ2-3; 11 nucleotides align to TRBD2. V was clipped by 4 bases and J by 2 bases; unmatched bases: 9. This CDR3 has 17 residues. CDR1 and CDR2 (germline): SGHRS, YFSETQ. The CDR3 is CASSPLLAGVNTDTQYF. For the CDR3, the DNA is TGCGCCAGCAGCCCTTTACTAGCGGGAGTGAACACAGATACGCAGTATTTT.

This clonotype was counted only a few times. The rearrangement joins TRBV24-1 to TRBJ2-1; the D gene is possibly TRBD2 (6 bases). The CDR3 has 15 residues. Germline-derived CDR1 and CDR2 are KGHDR and SFDVKD. Trimming removed 3 bases from V and 0 bases from J, with 8 bases in between. The CDR3 sequence: CATSDRGISYNEQFF. CDR3 sequence (DNA): TGTGCCACCAGTGATCGGGGGATCTCCTACAATGAGCAGTTCTTC.

This clonotype was detected a few times. The rearrangement uses TRBV5-1 and TRBJ1-1; D is undetermined. Germline CDR1 and CDR2: SGHRS and YFSETQ. V dropped 1 base and J dropped 3 bases, with 13 bases sitting between them. The CDR3 spans 15 residues. Here the CDR3 DNA reads TGCGCCAGCAGCTTGTCAAAGATCCGGGACACTGAAGCTTTCTTT. As protein: CASSLSKIRDTEAFF.

This clonotype was seen more than once but under ten times. The chain combines TRBV5-1 with TRBJ2-3; 8 bases match TRBD1. The CDR3 has 23 residues. V gave up 0 bases and J gave up 5 bases; unmatched junction bases: 29. Germline CDR1 is SGHRS and CDR2 is YFSETQ. The CDR3 DNA sequence: TGCGCCAGCAGCTTGGTTTTGGGAACTATTGGACCTGGGCAGGGGGCCACAAGAGATACGCAGTATTTT. It specifies CASSLVLGTIGPGQGATRDTQYF.

This clonotype was observed a handful of times. A much larger clone differs from this one at a single base, so this may be a read error. This chain joins TRBV29-1 and TRBJ2-3; D not certain. The V end lost 2 bases, the J end lost 3 bases, and 3 bases lay between the germline ends. The germline gives CDR1 SQVTM, CDR2 ANQGSEA. There are 11 residues in the CDR3. CDR3 nucleotides: TGCAGCGTTGAAAAGACAGATACGCAGTATTTT. Translation gives CSVEKTDTQYF.

This clonotype was picked up a small number of times. The CDR3 is CASSQNAEQYF. CDR3 sequence (DNA): TGTGCCAGCAGCCAAAATGCCGAGCAGTACTTC. This chain links TRBV4-2 with TRBJ2-7, with D unclear. The V end lost 2 bases, the J end lost 6 bases, and 5 bases lay between the germline ends. The CDR3 consists of 11 residues. Germline V gene data show CDR1 as LGHNA and CDR2 as YNFKEQ.

The sample holds a few counts of this clonotype. The V call is TRBV28, the J call TRBJ2-5, with 8 bases aligning to TRBD1. V was pared by 11 bases and J by 5 bases, with 13 bases of the junction left unmatched. The germline V gene has CDR1 MDHEN and CDR2 SYDVKM. The CDR3 is 14 amino acids. DNA of the CDR3: TGTGCCGGACAGCCTCAGGGGGCGAGGGAGACCCAGTACTTC. Its translation is CAGQPQGARETQYF.

This clonotype was seen only a few times. V and J are TRBV9 and TRBJ2-7; the D is unclear. CDR3 length equals 13 residues. Germline CDR1 reads SGDLS; CDR2 reads YYNGEE. The V and J ends lost 4 bases and 4 bases respectively, with 12 bases between them. The chain's CDR3 is CASSQAPGYEQYF. CDR3 nucleotide sequence: TGTGCCAGCAGCCAAGCCCCGGGTTACGAGCAGTACTTC.

J is TRBJ1-2 and V is TRBV4-2; 9 bases match TRBD1. The V and J ends lost 0 bases and 5 bases, in that order; junction bases with no gene match: 7. CDR1 and CDR2 from the germline V gene are LGHNA and YNFKEQ. The length of the CDR3 is 16 residues. CDR3 sequence: CASSQDTGGVGYGYTF. CDR3 nucleotide sequence: TGTGCCAGCAGCCAAGACACAGGGGGCGTAGGGTATGGCTACACCTTC.

This chain connects TRBV27 to TRBJ2-7; 7 bases are a match to TRBD1. The trim removed 6 bases at V and 3 bases at J, leaving 8 bases unmatched. Germline assignment: CDR1 MNHEY and CDR2 SMNVEV (reference sequence). CDR3 size: 14 residues. The CDR3 DNA reads as TGTGCCAGCAGCGTGGACAGGTTGCACTACGAGCAGTACTTC. Translated: CASSVDRLHYEQYF.

This clonotype was detected only a few times. This chain links TRBV14 with TRBJ2-5; 12 nucleotides match TRBD2. Germline V gene data show CDR1 as SGHDN and CDR2 as FVKESK. V trimming: 1 base; J trimming: 3 bases; junction bases outside the gene matches: 3. The CDR3 is made up of 16 amino acids. The CDR3 coding sequence is TGTGCCAGCAGCCAAGGACGGACTAGCGGGAAAGAGACCCAGTACTTC. This codes for CASSQGRTSGKETQYF.

This chain links TRBV7-2 with TRBJ2-7; 12 positions match TRBD2. The CDR3 consists of 16 residues. The germline V gene encodes CDR1 SGHTA and CDR2 FQGNSA. Germline trimming cut 0 bases from V and 3 bases from J; bases unmatched to any gene: 3. CDR3 sequence reads: CASSLASTSGSYEQYF. CDR3 in DNA: TGTGCCAGCAGCTTAGCGTCGACTAGCGGGAGCTACGAGCAGTACTTC.

V is TRBV20-1 and J is TRBJ2-1; 12 nucleotides agree with TRBD1. The CDR3 extends over 14 amino acids. V lost 5 bases, J lost 7 bases, and 6 bases stayed unmatched. Germline V gives CDR1 DFQATT, CDR2 SNEGSKA (reference sequence). CDR3 bases: TGCAGTGCTTTCCCGGGACAGGGGGCGAATGAGCAGTTCTTC. Encoded protein: CSAFPGQGANEQFF.

There are many counts of this clonotype. V gene TRBV7-2 combines with J gene TRBJ2-7; 8 bases match TRBD2. This CDR3 has 15 residues. J gave up 0 bases and V 4 bases, and 5 bases lay outside the gene matches. CDR1 and CDR2 from the germline V gene are SGHTA and FQGNSA. Here the CDR3 reads CASSSTSGDSYEQYF. CDR3 in DNA: TGTGCCAGCAGCTCCACTAGCGGAGACTCCTACGAGCAGTACTTC.

The chain carries TRBV20-1 and TRBJ1-1; 7 nucleotides align to TRBD1. V shed 6 bases and J 7 bases; nucleotides not matched to a gene: 17. Germline V gives CDR1 DFQATT, CDR2 SNEGSKA (reference sequence). The length of the CDR3 is 15 residues. CDR3 bases: TGCAGTGCGCATGATCTCGGGACAGTTCAAGATGAAGCTTTCTTT. This gives the protein CSAHDLGTVQDEAFF.